This note documents a single TCR beta chain sequence. Per the authors' pipeline: Amplification of reference gene primers was used by the study to estimate nucleated cell counts. Profiling relied on immunoSEQ multiplex PCR, and the TCRdb table lists in-frame clones only, not all of them. V, J and clone size reflect that table, while D and trimming were determined from the DNA. The sample shows roughly 110,000 clones, 80% to 90% of them seen only once. The germline V gene has CDR1 LGHNA and CDR2 YSLEER. The CDR3 loop spans 14 amino acids. V gave up 3 bases and J gave up 8 bases; unmatched junction bases: 7. This sample is drawn from a study of blood T cell repertoires in COVID-19. Study information: Acute-phase and convalescent COVID-19 samples originated in the United States, Italy and Spain. Nucleic acid was either cDNA or gDNA, and it came from T cells, B-cell-depleted T cells, or PBMCs.

The sequenced material came from peripheral blood. V gene TRBV4-3 combines with J gene TRBJ1-3, with 7 bases fitting TRBD1. This clonotype was obtained from a man aged 35 to 55 with active or convalescent COVID-19. The CDR3 protein is CASSQSHRGDTIYF. For the CDR3, the DNA is TGCGCCAGCAGCCAGAGCCACAGGGGCGACACCATATATTTT.